The 28 T cell receptor beta chains below were found in one sample sequenced in a study of CD8 T cells in Susac syndrome. An input of roughly 0.5 to 1 ug of RNA was subjected to reverse transcription using random hexamers. TCRdb re-analysed the immunoSEQ multiplex PCR reads in MiXCR, keeping a single row per CDR3 protein. The sample holds over 100,000 distinct CDR3 sequences, around 94% seen once. Sequencing was done on a sample of CD8+ T cells from PBMCs. The receptors derive from a human donor with Susac syndrome.

The chain links TRBV20-1 to TRBJ2-5; tentative D call: TRBD2 (6 bases). V gave up 5 bases and J gave up 5 bases, with 15 bases separating them. The CDR3 covers 13 residues. Germline lookup yields CDR1 DFQATT and CDR2 SNEGSKA (reference sequence). The CDR3 sequence is CSASLALAETQYF. CDR3 DNA sequence: TGCAGTGCTTCACTAGCTCTCGCCGAGACCCAGTACTTC.

The rearrangement joins TRBV7-9 to TRBJ2-5; D is possibly TRBD1 (5 bases). The CDR3 has 14 residues. Trimming stripped 5 bases from V and 2 bases from J, with 12 bases between. The V gene's germline CDR1 is SEHNR and CDR2 FQNEAQ (reference sequence). The CDR3 bases are TGTGCCAGCAGCATACCGACAGATCAAGAGACCCAGTACTTC. Protein product: CASSIPTDQETQYF. Full variable domain (remainder filled in from reference TRBV7-9 and TRBJ2-5): DTGVSQNPRHKITKRGQNVTFRCDPISEHNRLYWYRQTLGQGPEFLTYFQNEAQLEKSRLLSDRFSAERPKGSFSTLEIQRTEQGDSAMYLCASSIPTDQETQYFGPGTRLLVL.

The chain employs TRBV7-6 and TRBJ2-2, with D perhaps TRBD1 or TRBD2 (5 bases each). CDR1 is SGHVS and CDR2 is FNYEAQ in the germline V gene. Trimming took off 5 bases at V and 7 bases at J, with 14 bases between the two ends. This CDR3 is 14 amino acids long. The CDR3 DNA follows: TGTGCCAGCAGCCGGGGAGACAGCTACGGGGAGCTGTTTTTT. Amino acid sequence: CASSRGDSYGELFF.

In DNA, the CDR3 is TGTGCCAGCAGTTTGAACAGCGGGCTGAGAGAGACCCAGTACTTC. This gives the protein CASSLNSGLRETQYF. The V and J genes are TRBV12-3 or TRBV12-4 and TRBJ2-5, with D tentatively TRBD2 (6 bases). The V end was cut by 3 bases, the J end by 4 bases, with 15 bases between. The CDR3 extends over 15 amino acids.

The chain carries TRBV5-1 and TRBJ2-7; D assignment may be TRBD1 or TRBD2 (5 bases each). Deletions cut 2 bases from V and 3 bases from J, with 12 bases between. Per the germline V gene, CDR1 is SGHRS and CDR2 is YFSETQ. The CDR3 is 14 amino acids. The CDR3 sequence: CASSFGTGNYEQYF. The CDR3 coding sequence is TGCGCCAGCAGCTTCGGGACGGGGAACTACGAGCAGTACTTC.

The rearrangement joins TRBV25-1 to TRBJ2-7, with no clear D. CDR1 MGHDK and CDR2 SYGVNS come from the germline V gene. Between the trimmed V and J ends, which lost 1 base and 5 bases, there was a span of 9 bases. The CDR3 has 13 residues. CDR3 residues: CASSESGPNEQYF. CDR3 nucleotides: TGTGCCAGCAGTGAATCTGGGCCCAACGAGCAGTACTTC.

J is TRBJ1-2 and V is TRBV7-9; D may be TRBD1 (5 bases). This CDR3 is 11 amino acids long. Between the trimmed V and J ends, which lost 7 bases and 8 bases, there was a span of 11 bases. CDR1 is SEHNR and CDR2 is FQNEAQ in the germline V gene (reference sequence). The CDR3 spells CASIVRGGYTF. In DNA, the CDR3 is TGTGCCAGCATCGTAAGGGGCGGCTACACCTTC.

This clonotype was recorded only once. The chain is built from TRBV12-3 or TRBV12-4 and TRBJ1-5; maybe TRBD1 (5 bases). The CDR3 length is 15 residues. Between the trimmed V and J ends, which lost 7 bases and 3 bases, there was a span of 16 bases. The CDR3 nucleotides are TGTGCCAGCACCCGGGGGACTGCCGCCAATCAGCCCCAGCATTTT. Translated: CASTRGTAANQPQHF.

The CDR3 DNA follows: TGTGCCAGTAGTGTCACCGGGACAGCAAACACTGAAGCTTTCTTT. Translating it yields CASSVTGTANTEAFF. The J gene is TRBJ1-1, the V gene TRBV19, with 7 bases that match TRBD1. V lost 5 bases to trimming and J lost 2 bases; unmatched junction nucleotides: 8. In germline, CDR1 is LNHDA, CDR2 SQIVND (reference sequence). The length of the CDR3 is 15 residues.

This chain connects TRBV9 to TRBJ1-2, with D unclear. Trimming pared 0 bases from V and 4 bases from J, leaving 13 bases between. This CDR3 contains 15 residues. Germline loops: CDR1 SGDLS, CDR2 YYNGEE. The CDR3 nucleotides read TGTGCCAGCAGCGTAGAAGGCGGGAACCCCTATGGCTACACCTTC. Its protein is CASSVEGGNPYGYTF.

This clonotype came up once. The chain is built from TRBV4-1 and TRBJ2-4; D uncertain. This CDR3 has 14 amino acids. Looked up from germline, CDR1 is MGHRA and CDR2 is YSYEKL. Trimming took off 7 bases at V and 1 base at J, with 11 bases between the two ends. The CDR3 sequence is CASTQVGAKNIQYF. CDR3 bases: TGCGCCAGCACCCAGGTTGGGGCCAAAAACATTCAGTACTTC.

The J gene is TRBJ1-1, the V gene TRBV9; TRBD1 matches 9 bases. The CDR3 runs 16 residues. Germline V CDR1 and CDR2: SGDLS, YYNGEE. J lost 1 base, V lost 0 bases, and 4 bases had no gene match. CDR3 loop: CASSVGDRASNTEAFF. Written as DNA, the CDR3 is TGTGCCAGCAGCGTAGGGGACAGGGCCTCGAACACTGAAGCTTTCTTT.

The chain carries TRBV13 and TRBJ2-7; D ambiguous. V lost 5 bases, J lost 0 bases, and 5 bases lay in between. The CDR3 has 12 residues. CDR1 and CDR2 (germline): PRHDT, FYEKMQ (reference sequence). The CDR3 DNA is TGTGCCAGCAGCCAAAACTCCTACGAGCAGTACTTC. Amino acid sequence: CASSQNSYEQYF.

This chain joins TRBV9 and TRBJ2-7; 8 nucleotides match TRBD1. The CDR3 runs 14 residues. Germline CDR1 reads SGDLS; CDR2 reads YYNGEE. The V gene end was trimmed by 0 bases and the J gene end by 3 bases; junction bases not matched to a gene: 2. CDR3 in DNA: TGTGCCAGCAGCGTAGGTGGGACAGGCTACGAGCAGTACTTC. As protein: CASSVGGTGYEQYF.

The chain is built from TRBV7-6 and TRBJ1-6; D unresolved. This CDR3 is built from 14 residues. Germline CDR1 is SGHVS and CDR2 is FNYEAQ. Trimming stripped 2 bases from V and 10 bases from J, with 12 bases between. CDR3 in DNA: TGTGCCAGCAGCTTATCCGGAGAAGGGTCACCCCTCCACTTT. Its protein is CASSLSGEGSPLHF.

The chain couples TRBV14 to TRBJ1-6, with D uncertain. From germline, CDR1 is SGHDN and CDR2 FVKESK. The CDR3 is made up of 13 amino acids. V was trimmed by 1 base and J by 11 bases, leaving 9 bases between them. CDR3 bases: TGTGCCAGCAGCCAAGCTACCCGGGCACCCCTCCACTTT. Amino acids: CASSQATRAPLHF.

This clonotype occurred once. The V gene is TRBV12-3 or TRBV12-4, the J gene TRBJ2-1; D possibly corresponds to TRBD1 (5 bases). Trimming took 8 bases from V and 10 from J, leaving 15 bases between them. The CDR3 is 12 residues long. CDR3 protein: CASLGRAREQFF. The CDR3 DNA reads TGTGCCAGCCTTGGCAGGGCAAGGGAGCAGTTCTTC.

J is TRBJ2-3 and V is TRBV28, with 7 nucleotides matching TRBD2. J was trimmed by 6 bases and V by 6 bases; bases with no gene match: 6. This CDR3 has 13 amino acids. Germline CDR1 and CDR2: MDHEN and SYDVKM. The CDR3 here is CASSPLGGDTQYF. CDR3 nucleotide sequence: TGTGCCAGCAGCCCCCTCGGGGGGGATACGCAGTATTTT. The complete variable domain, with remaining parts taken from reference TRBV28 and TRBJ2-3, reads DVKVTQSSRYLVKRTGEKVFLECVQDMDHENMFWYRQDPGLGLRLIYFSYDVKMKEKGDIPEGYSVSREKKERFSLILESASTNQTSMYLCASSPLGGDTQYFGPGTRLTVL.

The chain carries TRBV20-1 and TRBJ2-6; D remains unclear. The CDR3 is 13 amino acids. Trimming pared 2 bases from V and 0 bases from J, leaving 2 bases between. Germline V gene sequence: CDR1 DFQATT, CDR2 SNEGSKA (reference sequence). The CDR3 DNA sequence: TGCAGTGCTAGATACTCTGGGGCCAACGTCCTGACTTTC. Translation: CSARYSGANVLTF.

This chain links TRBV10-2 with TRBJ2-4, with a tentative D call TRBD2 (7 bases). Trimming shortened V by 0 bases and J by 9 bases, and 12 bases separated the two germline ends. The CDR3 runs 14 residues. Germline CDR1 and CDR2: WSHSY and SAAADI. CDR3 in DNA: TGCGCCAGCAGTGAGTCTGGGGGGGCAGGCATTCAGTACTTC. Translated: CASSESGGAGIQYF.

The rearrangement joins TRBV6-2 or TRBV6-3 to TRBJ2-7; 7 bases are a match to TRBD1. The V segment lost 6 bases and the J segment 3 bases; nucleotides outside the gene matches: 8. There are 14 residues in the CDR3. CDR1 is MNHEY and CDR2 is SVGEGT in the germline V gene. The CDR3 coding sequence is TGTGCCAGCAGGGACAGGACCGCTTACTACGAGCAGTACTTC. Translating gives CASRDRTAYYEQYF.

The rearrangement uses TRBV15 and TRBJ1-4, with 8 bases matching TRBD1. Germline CDR1 and CDR2: LNHNV and YYDKDF (reference sequence). The CDR3 consists of 15 residues. The V segment lost 4 bases and the J segment 5 bases; nucleotides outside the gene matches: 6. The CDR3 DNA reads TGTGCCACCAGCAATGGGACAGGAGGAAATGAAAAACTGTTTTTT. Its translation: CATSNGTGGNEKLFF. The full variable domain, in which reference TRBV15 and TRBJ1-4 provide the parts outside the CDR3, is DAMVIQNPRYQVTQFGKPVTLSCSQTLNHNVMYWYQQKSSQAPKLLFHYYDKDFNNEADTPDNFQSRRPNTSFCFLDIRSPGLGDTAMYLCATSNGTGGNEKLFFGSGTQLSVL.

This chain links TRBV19 with TRBJ2-1; the D is unclear. Germline CDR1 is LNHDA and CDR2 is SQIVND (reference sequence). V was trimmed by 4 bases and J by 4 bases, leaving 8 bases between them. CDR3 size: 13 residues. In DNA, the CDR3 is TGTGCCAGTAGTAAGAGACAATACAATGAGCAGTTCTTC. Translation gives CASSKRQYNEQFF.

V gene TRBV27 combines with J gene TRBJ2-5; D is ambiguous. Germline lookup yields CDR1 MNHEY and CDR2 SMNVEV (reference sequence). The CDR3 runs to 14 residues. V shed 8 bases and J shed 2 bases, with 15 bases lying between them. The CDR3 region is CASCRVLGQETQYF. CDR3 nucleotides: TGTGCCAGCTGCAGAGTTTTGGGGCAAGAGACCCAGTACTTC.

Only a few counts were recorded for this clonotype. This chain uses TRBV20-1 with TRBJ2-7; D is possibly TRBD2 (5 bases). The germline CDR1 and CDR2 sequences are DFQATT and SNEGSKA (reference sequence). With 4 bases removed from V and 0 bases from J, the gap between germline ends came to 10 bases. This CDR3 comprises 13 residues. CDR3 bases: TGCAGTGCTATTTCCGGGAACTCCTACGAGCAGTACTTC. It specifies CSAISGNSYEQYF.

This chain uses TRBV6-5 with TRBJ1-1; tentative D call: TRBD1 (5 bases). CDR3 length equals 14 residues. Trimming took off 5 bases at V and 0 bases at J, with 10 bases between the two ends. Germline lookup yields CDR1 MNHEY and CDR2 SVGAGI. The CDR3 reads CASSTDSLNTEAFF. CDR3 DNA: TGTGCCAGCAGTACCGACAGCCTGAACACTGAAGCTTTCTTT.

The chain has TRBV20-1 and TRBJ2-7, with 7 bases aligning to TRBD1. The ends lost 0 bases at V and 3 bases at J; junction bases unmatched: 5. CDR3 size: 14 residues. The V gene's germline CDR1 is DFQATT and CDR2 SNEGSKA (reference sequence). The CDR3 region has the DNA TGCAGTGCTAGAGAACCCGGGACAGACTACGAGCAGTACTTC. Translating gives CSAREPGTDYEQYF.

This clonotype was seen just once. V is TRBV4-1 and J is TRBJ1-5; D remains ambiguous. Between the trimmed V and J ends, which lost 2 bases and 1 base, there was a span of 9 bases. Germline V gives CDR1 MGHRA, CDR2 YSYEKL. This CDR3 is built from 15 residues. The CDR3 coding sequence is TGCGCCAGCAGCCAAAATACAGAGAGCAATCAGCCCCAGCATTTT. It specifies CASSQNTESNQPQHF.